The 25 T cell receptor beta chains below were found in one sample sequenced in a study of PD-1 blockade in classical Hodgkin lymphoma (dated by TCRdb to the early 2020s). The sample's time point, from its label and the paper: cycle 2 day 1 (C2D1) of nivolumab. All trial patients had relapsed after autologous stem cell transplantation, with cohorts A, B and C differing in prior brentuximab vedotin exposure. The library was built by means of the immunoSEQ multiplex PCR assay. Not all clones reach the TCRdb copy of this immuneACCESS table, which keeps in-frame sequences only. Checked studies attribute under half of the gap to unresolved V genes and leave the rest unexplained. For this sample the table gives approximately 98,000 clones, of which 89% were detected only once. The ten top clones hold 15% to 20% of the sample. Sequences were derived from peripheral blood mononuclear cells (PBMCs), sampled before the second cycle of nivolumab. The receptors derive from a human donor with classical Hodgkin lymphoma.

V usage is TRBV5-1 and J usage is TRBJ1-5; 7 bases agree with TRBD1. Unmatched junction bases numbered 7, after V lost 4 bases and J lost 3 bases. Germline values: CDR1 SGHRS, CDR2 YFSETQ. This CDR3 region has 15 residues. DNA of the CDR3: TGCGCCAGCAGCCCGGTAGGGGGCACCAATCAGCCCCAGCATTTT. It encodes CASSPVGGTNQPQHF.

This chain uses TRBV30 with TRBJ1-5; a weak D match, TRBD1 (5 bases). The CDR3 loop spans 14 amino acids. Germline CDR1 GTSNPN, CDR2 SVGIG (reference sequence). The V end lost 1 base, the J end lost 11 bases, and 18 bases lay between the germline ends. CDR3: CAWSGGGTELSQHF. In DNA, the CDR3 is TGTGCCTGGAGTGGGGGTGGGACGGAGCTGTCCCAGCATTTT.

DNA of the CDR3: TGTGCCAGCAGCTTACAGGGGGCGCAGGGAAACACCATATATTTT. Its translation is CASSLQGAQGNTIYF. The V call is TRBV7-2, the J call TRBJ1-3; 8 bases match TRBD1. Trimming at V came to 2 bases and at J to 4 bases, leaving 4 bases not matched to a gene. This CDR3 contains 15 residues. Per germline, CDR1 SGHTA and CDR2 FQGNSA.

The chain uses TRBV7-2 and TRBJ2-1, with no clear D. The V end lost 2 bases, the J end lost 6 bases, and 8 bases lay between the germline ends. Germline loops: CDR1 SGHTA, CDR2 FQGNSA. The CDR3 consists of 13 residues. The chain's CDR3 is CASSLSDGNEQFF. The CDR3 nucleotides read TGTGCCAGCAGCTTATCCGATGGCAATGAGCAGTTCTTC.

The chain joins TRBV19 to TRBJ2-1, with 7 bases matching TRBD1. The CDR3 consists of 17 residues. In germline, CDR1 is LNHDA, CDR2 SQIVND (reference sequence). The V segment lost 6 bases and the J segment 4 bases; nucleotides outside the gene matches: 15. The CDR3 loop reads CASRRFETRGRYNEQFF. The DNA for the CDR3 is TGTGCCAGTAGGAGATTTGAGACCAGGGGGAGATACAATGAGCAGTTCTTC.

The chain couples TRBV29-1 to TRBJ2-7; no clear D. V was cut by 0 bases and J by 2 bases, with 11 bases left in between. The CDR3 runs to 14 residues. Germline lookup yields CDR1 SQVTM and CDR2 ANQGSEA. Here the CDR3 DNA reads TGCAGCGTTGAAGATATTGGGGATCCCTACGAGCAGTACTTC. This codes for CSVEDIGDPYEQYF.

V usage is TRBV11-2 and J usage is TRBJ2-1; D perhaps matches TRBD1 (5 bases). This CDR3 spans 11 amino acids. CDR1 and CDR2 from the germline V gene are SGHAT and FQNNGV. Trimming cost V 8 bases and J 10 bases, with 12 bases left between them. The CDR3 region has the DNA TGTGCCAGCCGCCAAGGGGTAGAGCAGTTCTTC. It yields the protein CASRQGVEQFF.

This clone occurred once. This chain links TRBV10-1 with TRBJ2-5; D is uncertain. The length of the CDR3 is 12 residues. Trimming cost V 2 bases and J 2 bases, with 3 bases left between them. Looked up from germline, CDR1 is WNHNN and CDR2 is SYGVQD (reference sequence). CDR3 sequence: CASSEGQETQYF. As DNA, the CDR3 is TGCGCCAGCAGTGAGGGACAAGAGACCCAGTACTTC.

This clone has a handful of counts. The rearrangement uses TRBV28 and TRBJ1-5, with D tentatively TRBD1 (6 bases). Germline CDR1 and CDR2: MDHEN and SYDVKM. V was trimmed by 2 bases and J by 1 base, leaving 12 bases between them. This CDR3 comprises 16 residues. The CDR3 spells CASSLGEQGSNQPQHF. In DNA, the CDR3 is TGTGCCAGCAGTTTAGGTGAACAGGGAAGCAATCAGCCCCAGCATTTT.

This sequence joins TRBV6-5 and TRBJ1-1; 8 positions agree with TRBD1. CDR1 and CDR2 (germline): MNHEY, SVGAGI. This CDR3 has 15 amino acids. Trimming removed 4 bases from V and 4 bases from J; junction bases left unmatched: 8. CDR3 sequence (DNA): TGTGCCAGCAGTTCCCCATCAGGGGGCGGCACTGAAGCTTTCTTT. It encodes CASSSPSGGGTEAFF.

The rearrangement links TRBV9 to TRBJ1-2; no reliable D call. The CDR3 covers 12 residues. Germline values: CDR1 SGDLS, CDR2 YYNGEE. With 3 bases removed from V and 2 bases from J, the gap between germline ends came to 5 bases. CDR3 protein: CASSGYNYGYTF. The CDR3 coding sequence is TGTGCCAGCAGCGGATACAACTATGGCTACACCTTC.

The J gene is TRBJ2-1, the V gene TRBV5-4; D is undetermined. V lost 1 base and J lost 4, with 9 bases in between. The germline V gene has CDR1 SGHNT and CDR2 YYREEE (reference sequence). The CDR3 runs to 14 residues. CDR3 sequence: CASSLSPSYNEQFF. The CDR3 DNA reads TGTGCCAGCAGCTTGTCACCCTCTTACAATGAGCAGTTCTTC.

This clone has only a few counts. V gene TRBV7-9 combines with J gene TRBJ2-7; D might be TRBD1 (6 bases). The germline gives CDR1 SEHNR, CDR2 FQNEAQ (reference sequence). The length of the CDR3 is 15 residues. Deletions cut 3 bases from V and 0 bases from J, with 12 bases between. CDR3: CASSLTMDSSYEQYF. Written as DNA, the CDR3 is TGTGCCAGCAGCTTGACCATGGACAGCTCCTACGAGCAGTACTTC.

This chain links TRBV6-5 with TRBJ1-2; 7 bases map to TRBD1. Germline loops: CDR1 MNHEY, CDR2 SVGAGI. V shed 2 bases, J shed 4 bases, and the junction held 4 bases outside the gene matches. The CDR3 consists of 14 residues. As DNA, the CDR3 is TGTGCCAGCAGTTACACGGACAGGCTCTATGGCTACACCTTC. It translates to CASSYTDRLYGYTF.

This sequence joins TRBV7-9 and TRBJ2-7; the D is unclear. The CDR3 runs to 12 residues. The V gene lost 5 bases and the J gene lost 3 bases, with 8 bases spanning the gap. Germline V lookup: CDR1 SEHNR, CDR2 FQNEAQ (reference sequence). CDR3 DNA: TGTGCCAGCAGCCCTGCCAACTACGAGCAGTACTTC. This encodes CASSPANYEQYF.

The chain couples TRBV7-2 to TRBJ2-5, with D tentatively TRBD2 (5 bases). Trimming cost V 1 base and J 5 bases, with 11 bases left between them. This CDR3 region has 14 residues. Germline V gene sequence: CDR1 SGHTA, CDR2 FQGNSA. Here the CDR3 DNA reads TGTGCCAGCAGCTTAGGAGGGCCGCTGGAGACCCAGTACTTC. Translation gives CASSLGGPLETQYF.

The gene calls are TRBV7-9 and TRBJ2-1; the match to TRBD2 covers 10 bases. This CDR3 comprises 15 residues. Germline lookup yields CDR1 SEHNR and CDR2 FQNEAQ (reference sequence). The V gene end was trimmed by 1 base and the J gene end by 7 bases; junction bases not matched to a gene: 4. CDR3 protein: CASSLGVAGGNEQFF. CDR3 sequence (DNA): TGTGCCAGCAGCTTAGGGGTAGCGGGAGGTAATGAGCAGTTCTTC.

This sequence joins TRBV5-4 and TRBJ2-7, with D perhaps TRBD1 (6 bases). The germline CDR1 and CDR2 sequences are SGHNT and YYREEE (reference sequence). The CDR3 consists of 14 residues. V gave up 4 bases and J gave up 3 bases, with 14 bases separating them. The CDR3 DNA follows: TGTGCCAGCAGCGCTGGGACACGAAACTACGAGCAGTACTTC. It codes for CASSAGTRNYEQYF.

CDR3 protein: CASSAAGGYGYTF. CDR3 coding DNA: TGTGCCAGCAGCGCCGCAGGGGGCTATGGCTACACCTTC. The chain links TRBV9 to TRBJ1-2; TRBD1 agrees at 7 bases. Germline-derived CDR1 and CDR2 are SGDLS and YYNGEE. The length of the CDR3 is 13 residues. V lost 3 bases to trimming and J lost 4 bases; unmatched junction nucleotides: 3.

This clone was counted only a few times. This chain joins TRBV19 and TRBJ2-7; D might be TRBD1 (6 bases). There are 14 residues in the CDR3. Per germline, CDR1 LNHDA and CDR2 SQIVND (reference sequence). V lost 8 bases and J 1 base, leaving 15 bases between the germline ends. CDR3 in amino acids: CASSPVGASYEQYF. The CDR3 DNA sequence: TGTGCCAGTTCCCCAGTGGGGGCGTCCTACGAGCAGTACTTC.

The chain uses TRBV27 and TRBJ2-1, with D possibly TRBD2 on 6 matching bases. This CDR3 is built from 15 residues. Trimming took off 5 bases at V and 6 bases at J, with 17 bases between the two ends. Germline CDR1 reads MNHEY; CDR2 reads SMNVEV (reference sequence). CDR3: CASSPGLSASNEQFF. CDR3 nucleotide sequence: TGTGCCAGCAGTCCGGGACTTAGCGCGAGCAATGAGCAGTTCTTC.

The CDR3 loop reads CASSAGTGVYGYTF. The CDR3 region has the DNA TGTGCCAGCAGTGCAGGGACAGGGGTCTATGGCTACACCTTC. This chain connects TRBV25-1 to TRBJ1-2, with 10 bases lining up with TRBD1. From germline, CDR1 is MGHDK and CDR2 SYGVNS. CDR3 length: 14 amino acids. With 4 bases clipped from V and 4 bases from J, the junction kept 3 bases outside the gene matches.

The V call is TRBV6-1, the J call TRBJ1-3; D may be TRBD1 (5 bases). This CDR3 region has 18 residues. V lost 4 bases and J lost 2, with 21 bases in between. Per germline, CDR1 MNHNS and CDR2 SASEGT. The CDR3 DNA follows: TGTGCCAGCAGTGCGAAATCGTCGGGACCCGGCCCTGGAAACACCATATATTTT. Translated, it gives CASSAKSSGPGPGNTIYF.

The chain links TRBV30 to TRBJ1-2; D remains ambiguous. Trimming left V 4 bases short and J 4 bases short, with 10 bases between. CDR1 is GTSNPN and CDR2 is SVGIG in the germline V gene (reference sequence). The CDR3 length is 12 residues. CDR3 protein: CAWTTGLYGYTF. CDR3 sequence (DNA): TGTGCCTGGACTACGGGCCTCTATGGCTACACCTTC.

V and J are TRBV30 and TRBJ1-2; D remains unclear. The CDR3 runs to 11 residues. Trimming pared 2 bases from V and 0 bases from J, leaving 1 base between. CDR1 and CDR2 (germline): GTSNPN, SVGIG (reference sequence). The CDR3: CAWSSNYGYTF. The CDR3 nucleotides read TGTGCCTGGAGTTCTAACTATGGCTACACCTTC.